The rows below give T cell receptor beta chains drawn from one sample of a study of blood T cells in healthy people across ages. TCRdb reanalysed the 5' RACE reads using MiXCR and keeps one entry per CDR3 protein. The sample holds about 810,000 distinct CDR3 sequences, about 37% seen once. The sequencing input was blood. The origin of the receptors is a young man in good health. The CDR3 runs from the conserved cysteine through the conserved F or W. D genes are given only for firm matches. Clone sizes are given selectively: once, few, many, or a class where the clone is expanded.

clone_size j_call d_call v_call cdr3_nt cdr3_aa
. TRBJ1-2 . TRBV7-9 TGTGCCAGCAGCTTAGCCCAACAGGACCGGGAAGGCTACACCTTC CASSLAQQDREGYTF
. TRBJ2-1 TRBD1 TRBV7-2 TGTGCCAGCAGCGGCCCCCGGGACAGGGTATCCGGTGAGCAGTTCTTC CASSGPRDRVSGEQFF
. TRBJ2-3 . TRBV10-2 TGCGCCAGCAGTGTCCCCCCCGCGGGGCCCAGCACAGATACGCAGTATTTT CASSVPPAGPSTDTQYF
many TRBJ1-2 . TRBV6-2/TRBV6-3 TGTGCCAGCAGTTACTCGAAGGGAAACTATGGCTACACCTTC CASSYSKGNYGYTF
. TRBJ2-7 TRBD1 TRBV5-1 TGCGCCAGCAGCTCCGGGGACAGCCCCTACGAGCAGTACTTC CASSSGDSPYEQYF
once TRBJ2-5 TRBD2 TRBV6-1 TGTGCCAGCAGCCAAGACGGACTAGCGGGAGGGCCATGGGAGACCCAGTACTTC CASSQDGLAGGPWETQYF
. TRBJ2-3 . TRBV6-2/TRBV6-3 TGTGCCAGCAGTTACCTTTACCCTACTTACACAGATACGCAGTATTTT CASSYLYPTYTDTQYF
. TRBJ2-3 . TRBV4-1 TGCGCCAGCAGCCAGAGGGTGACAGATACGCAGTATTTT CASSQRVTDTQYF
few TRBJ2-5 . TRBV28 TGTGCCAGCACGCTCGGGATACAAGAGACCCAGTACTTC CASTLGIQETQYF
. TRBJ2-7 . TRBV28 TGTGCCAGCAAGGGGGGCCCCGTCTCCTACAATGAGCAGTACTTC CASKGGPVSYNEQYF
few TRBJ2-1 TRBD2 TRBV20-1 TGCAGTGCTAGGCCTAGCGGGGGACCCAATGAGCAGTTCTTC CSARPSGGPNEQFF
few TRBJ2-7 TRBD1 TRBV10-3 TGTGCCATCAGCATGACAGGGGTGGGCTACAATGAGCAGTACTTC CAISMTGVGYNEQYF
. TRBJ2-7 . TRBV6-2/TRBV6-3 TGTGCCAGCCTTAAGACCGCTACCTACGAGCAGTACTTC CASLKTATYEQYF
many TRBJ2-5 . TRBV20-1 TGCAGTGCTAGAGCCCCCGAGCAAGAGACCCAGTACTTC CSARAPEQETQYF
few TRBJ1-1 TRBD1 TRBV12-3/TRBV12-4 TGTGTGTCAGGGGGAAGCATGAACACTGAAGCTTTCTTT CVSGGSMNTEAFF
. TRBJ2-7 . TRBV5-1 TGCGCCAGCAGCTTGGGTGGATCAGTAGCCTACAATGAGCAGTACTTC CASSLGGSVAYNEQYF
. TRBJ1-3 . TRBV11-2 TGTGCCAGCAGCTTAATCCAGGACGGAAACACCATATATTTT CASSLIQDGNTIYF
. TRBJ2-7 . TRBV27 TGTGCCAGCAGTTTAACCGGGGGCTTGACCTACGAGCAGTACTTC CASSLTGGLTYEQYF
. TRBJ1-1 . TRBV12-3/TRBV12-4 TGTGCCAGCAGCCTCCAGACGGGAACAGAAGCTTTCTTT CASSLQTGTEAFF
few TRBJ2-2 . TRBV28 TGTGCCAGCAGTTCATCCGGGGAGCTGTTTTTT CASSSSGELFF
. TRBJ1-1 . TRBV5-1 TGCGCCAGCAGCTTGGGGCAGGCAATGAACACTGAAGCTTTCTTT CASSLGQAMNTEAFF
. TRBJ1-1 TRBD1 TRBV2 TGTGCCAGCGTTGCGCCCGGGACAGGGAGTACTGAAGCTTTCTTT CASVAPGTGSTEAFF
few TRBJ2-5 . TRBV5-1 TGCGCCAGCAGCTCGAGTGGGACGGTACAAGAGACCCAGTACTTC CASSSSGTVQETQYF
many TRBJ2-5 . TRBV2 TGTGCCAGCAGTGAAGCCGCGTTGAAGACCCAGTACTTC CASSEAALKTQYF
few TRBJ2-3 . TRBV27 TGTGCCAGCAGTTTATTTGGACTGGTGTTAGCTAGCACAGATACGCAGTATTTT CASSLFGLVLASTDTQYF
few TRBJ1-2 . TRBV6-5 TGTGCCAGCAGTTACTCGGGTTATGAGGATGGCTACACCTTC CASSYSGYEDGYTF
few TRBJ2-3 . TRBV7-9 TGTGCCAGCAGCTCGAGGCCGGGTCCTACTAGCACAGATACGCAGTATTTT CASSSRPGPTSTDTQYF
. TRBJ2-1 . TRBV3-1 TGTGCCAGCAGCCGCCGGTCGAACAATGAGCAGTTCTTC CASSRRSNNEQFF
. TRBJ2-7 . TRBV15 TGTGCCACCAGCAGGGACGTTCGCAACGAGCAGTACTTC CATSRDVRNEQYF
. TRBJ2-3 . TRBV9 TGTGCCAGCAGCCCCCGGGACATTGGAGGCACAGATACGCAGTATTTT CASSPRDIGGTDTQYF
many TRBJ2-7 . TRBV7-2 TGTGCCAGCAGTCCCGACCGGTACGAGCAGTACTTC CASSPDRYEQYF